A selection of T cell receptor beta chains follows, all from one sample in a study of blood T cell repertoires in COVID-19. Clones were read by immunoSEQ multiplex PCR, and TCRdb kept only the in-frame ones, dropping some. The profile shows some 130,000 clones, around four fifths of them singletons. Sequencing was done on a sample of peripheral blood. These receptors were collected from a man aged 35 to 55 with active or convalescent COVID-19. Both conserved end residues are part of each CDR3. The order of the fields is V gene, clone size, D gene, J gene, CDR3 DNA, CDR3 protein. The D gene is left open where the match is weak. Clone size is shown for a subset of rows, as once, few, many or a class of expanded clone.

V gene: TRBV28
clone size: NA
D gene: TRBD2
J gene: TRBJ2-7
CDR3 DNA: TGTGCCAGCACACCGCGTCTAGCGGGGCGCGAGCAGTACTTC
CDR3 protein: CASTPRLAGREQYF

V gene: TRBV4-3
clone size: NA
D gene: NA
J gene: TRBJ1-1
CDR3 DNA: TGCGCCAGCAGCCAAGGTTCGACAGAGAACACTGAAGCTTTCTTT
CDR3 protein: CASSQGSTENTEAFF

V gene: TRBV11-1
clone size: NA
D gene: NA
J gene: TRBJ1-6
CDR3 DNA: TGTGCCAGCAGTTACCTAGGAGCATCCTATAATTCACCCCTCCACTTT
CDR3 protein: CASSYLGASYNSPLHF

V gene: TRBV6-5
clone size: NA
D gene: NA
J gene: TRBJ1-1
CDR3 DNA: TGTGCCAGCAGTTACTCTCCAGGAAAGTATGAAGCTTTCTTT
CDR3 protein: CASSYSPGKYEAFF

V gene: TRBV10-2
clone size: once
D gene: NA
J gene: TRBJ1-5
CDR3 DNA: TGCGCCAGCAGTGTCAAAGGGGGTCAGCCCCAGCATTTT
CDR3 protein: CASSVKGGQPQHF

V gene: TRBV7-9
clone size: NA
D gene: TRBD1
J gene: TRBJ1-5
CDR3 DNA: TGTGCCAGCAGCTTGGAAACAGGGGCTCAGAGCAATCAGCCCCAGCATTTT
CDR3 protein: CASSLETGAQSNQPQHF

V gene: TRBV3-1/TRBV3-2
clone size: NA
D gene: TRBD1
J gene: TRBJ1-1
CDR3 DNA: TGTGCCAGCAGCACCGGGACAGGGAAGAGAAAGAACACTGAAGCTTTCTTT
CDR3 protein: CASSTGTGKRKNTEAFF

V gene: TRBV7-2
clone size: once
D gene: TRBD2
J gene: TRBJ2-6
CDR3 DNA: TGTGCCAGCAGCCCGGGACTAGCGGGGGGGTTTGGGGCCAACGTCCTGACTTTC
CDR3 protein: CASSPGLAGGFGANVLTF

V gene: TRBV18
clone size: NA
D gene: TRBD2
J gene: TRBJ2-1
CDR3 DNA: TGTGCCAGCTCACCACTAGCGGGGGGTCCCTACAATGAGCAGTTCTTC
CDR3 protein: CASSPLAGGPYNEQFF

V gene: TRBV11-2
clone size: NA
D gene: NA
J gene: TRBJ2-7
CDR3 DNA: TGTGCCAGCAGCCCGATCAGGGCCCCAAAGGTCTACGAGCAGTACTTC
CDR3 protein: CASSPIRAPKVYEQYF

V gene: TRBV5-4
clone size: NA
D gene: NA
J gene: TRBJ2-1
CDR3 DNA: TGTGCCAGCAGCTTAGGGGCAGACTACAATGAGCAGTTCTTC
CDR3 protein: CASSLGADYNEQFF

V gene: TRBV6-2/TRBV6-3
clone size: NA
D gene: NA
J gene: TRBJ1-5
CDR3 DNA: TGTGCCAGCAGTCCGCTCAGGGATAAGGATCAGCCCCAGCATTTT
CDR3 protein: CASSPLRDKDQPQHF

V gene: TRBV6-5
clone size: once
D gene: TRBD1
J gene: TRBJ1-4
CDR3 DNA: TGTGCCAGCAGTTCCGGGACAGCGGGCGAAAAACTGTTTTTT
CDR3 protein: CASSSGTAGEKLFF

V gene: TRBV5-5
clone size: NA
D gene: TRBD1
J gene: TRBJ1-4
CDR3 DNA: TGTGCCAGCCAACCCGAGGGGACAGTTAATGAAAAACTGTTTTTT
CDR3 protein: CASQPEGTVNEKLFF

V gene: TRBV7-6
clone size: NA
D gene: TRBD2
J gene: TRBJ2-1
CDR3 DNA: TGTGCCAGCAGCCCCTTAGCGGGGGGGATGCGGTTCAATGAGCAGTTCTTC
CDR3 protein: CASSPLAGGMRFNEQFF

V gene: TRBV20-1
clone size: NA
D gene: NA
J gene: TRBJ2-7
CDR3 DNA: TGCAGTGCCCTGTTCGGTTCCGAGCAGTACTTC
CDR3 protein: CSALFGSEQYF

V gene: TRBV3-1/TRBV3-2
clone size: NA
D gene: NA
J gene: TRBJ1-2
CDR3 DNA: TGTGCCAGCAGCCCCCTGACCAGGGGCTATGGCTACACCTTC
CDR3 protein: CASSPLTRGYGYTF

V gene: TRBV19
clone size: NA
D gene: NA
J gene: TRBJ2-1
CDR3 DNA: TGTGCCAGTAGTATAAGGACAGTCAGACAAGAGCAGTTCTTC
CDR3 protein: CASSIRTVRQEQFF

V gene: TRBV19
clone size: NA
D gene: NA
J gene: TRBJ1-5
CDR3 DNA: TGTGCCAGTAGAGGGGTAGTGGTTCAGCCCCAGCATTTT
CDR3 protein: CASRGVVVQPQHF

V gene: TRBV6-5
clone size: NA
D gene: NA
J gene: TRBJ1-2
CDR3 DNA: TGTGCCAGCTCGGATAGGGGGTTCTATGGCTACACCTTC
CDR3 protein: CASSDRGFYGYTF

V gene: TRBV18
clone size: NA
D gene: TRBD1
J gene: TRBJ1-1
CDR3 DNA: TGTGCCAGCTCACCTCGGGACAGGGGACTCGTGGACACTGAAGCTTTCTTT
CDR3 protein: CASSPRDRGLVDTEAFF

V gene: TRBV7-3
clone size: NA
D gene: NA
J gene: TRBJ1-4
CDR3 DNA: TGTGCCAGCAGCTTAAATGGGGCCCAGGGCGAAAAACTGTTTTTT
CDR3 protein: CASSLNGAQGEKLFF

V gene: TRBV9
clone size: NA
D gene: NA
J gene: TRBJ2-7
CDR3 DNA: TGTGCCAGCAGCGTATCCGGGAATAACCACGAGCAGTACTTC
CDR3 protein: CASSVSGNNHEQYF

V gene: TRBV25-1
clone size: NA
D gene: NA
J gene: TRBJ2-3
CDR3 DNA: TGTGCCAGCAGTGAATCTGAGCGCAGCACAGATACGCAGTATTTT
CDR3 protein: CASSESERSTDTQYF

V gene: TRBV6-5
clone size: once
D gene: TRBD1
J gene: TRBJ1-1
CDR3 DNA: TGTGCCAGCAGCCCAGACAGGGATTGGTGGTCTGAAGCTTTCTTT
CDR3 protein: CASSPDRDWWSEAFF

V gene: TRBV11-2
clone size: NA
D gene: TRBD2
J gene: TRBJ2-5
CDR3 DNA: TGTGCCAGCAGCACTAGCGGGGGGGCTGGAGAGACCCAGTACTTC
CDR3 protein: CASSTSGGAGETQYF

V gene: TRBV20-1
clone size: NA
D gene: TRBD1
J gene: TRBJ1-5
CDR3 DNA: TGCAGTGCTAGTACAGGGGTCAATCAGCCCCAGCATTTT
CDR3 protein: CSASTGVNQPQHF

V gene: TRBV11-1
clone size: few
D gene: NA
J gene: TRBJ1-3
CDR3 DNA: TGTGCCAGCAGCCGAGGGGACTCGTCTGGAAACACCATATATTTT
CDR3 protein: CASSRGDSSGNTIYF

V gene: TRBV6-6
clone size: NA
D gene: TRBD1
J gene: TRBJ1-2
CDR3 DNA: TGTGCCAGCGAACCTAAAGGACAGGGAAACTATGGCTACACCTTC
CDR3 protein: CASEPKGQGNYGYTF

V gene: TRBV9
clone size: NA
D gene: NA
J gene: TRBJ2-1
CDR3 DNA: TGTGCCAGCAGCGTAGAAGGGACTCCAGGCAATGAGCAGTTCTTC
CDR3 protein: CASSVEGTPGNEQFF

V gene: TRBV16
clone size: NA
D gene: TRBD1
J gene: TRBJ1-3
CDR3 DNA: TGTGCCAGCAGCCAAACAGGGGGCCGTGGAAACACCATATATTTT
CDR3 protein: CASSQTGGRGNTIYF

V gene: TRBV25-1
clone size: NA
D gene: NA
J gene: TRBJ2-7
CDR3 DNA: TGTGCCAGCAGTGATTGGACAGTCAAAACCTACGAGCAGTACTTC
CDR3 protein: CASSDWTVKTYEQYF

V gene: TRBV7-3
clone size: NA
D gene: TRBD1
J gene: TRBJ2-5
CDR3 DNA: TGTGCCAGCAGCTTAACGGGGGACAGGGGACAGACCCAGTACTTC
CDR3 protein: CASSLTGDRGQTQYF

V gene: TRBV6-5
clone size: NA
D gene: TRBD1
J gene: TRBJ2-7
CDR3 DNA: TGTGCCAGCAGCGGACTCCGGGACAGGGGCTACGAGCAGTACTTC
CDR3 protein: CASSGLRDRGYEQYF

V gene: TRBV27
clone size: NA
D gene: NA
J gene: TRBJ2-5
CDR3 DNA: TGTGCCAGCAGTTTGGGGGGAGTAGAGACCCAGTACTTC
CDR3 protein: CASSLGGVETQYF

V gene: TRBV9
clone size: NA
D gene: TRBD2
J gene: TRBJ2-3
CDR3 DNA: TGTGCCAGCAGCGGACTAGCGGGGGCGTATAGCACAGATACGCAGTATTTT
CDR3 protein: CASSGLAGAYSTDTQYF

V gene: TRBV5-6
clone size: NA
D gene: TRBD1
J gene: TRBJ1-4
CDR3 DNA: TGTGCCAGCAGCTTGGAACGACAGGGGGCGGAAGAAAAACTGTTTTTT
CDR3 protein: CASSLERQGAEEKLFF

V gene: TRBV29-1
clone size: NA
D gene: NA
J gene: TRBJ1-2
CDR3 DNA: TGCAGCGTTGACCCGGGTGGAGCCTCCGGCTACACCTTC
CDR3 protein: CSVDPGGASGYTF

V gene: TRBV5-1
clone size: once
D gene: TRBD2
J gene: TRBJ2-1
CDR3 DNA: TGCGCCAGCAGCACTGGGACTAGCGGGGGGGCATACAATGAGCAGTTCTTC
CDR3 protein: CASSTGTSGGAYNEQFF

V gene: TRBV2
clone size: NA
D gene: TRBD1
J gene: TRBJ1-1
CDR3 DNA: TGTGCCAGCGATAGACAGGGTGTTACTGAAGCTTTCTTT
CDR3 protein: CASDRQGVTEAFF

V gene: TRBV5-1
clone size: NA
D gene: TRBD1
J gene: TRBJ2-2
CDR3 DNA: TGCGCCAGCAGCTTGACGACAGGGGGGTCGTCTGGGGAGCTGTTTTTT
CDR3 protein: CASSLTTGGSSGELFF

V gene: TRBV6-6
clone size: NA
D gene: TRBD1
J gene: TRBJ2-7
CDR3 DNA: TGTGCCAGCAGTTACGGACAGGCTACCTACGAGCAGTACTTC
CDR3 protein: CASSYGQATYEQYF

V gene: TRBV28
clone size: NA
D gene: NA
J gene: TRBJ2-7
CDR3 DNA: TGTGCCAGCAGTTTACAATACGAGCAGTACTTC
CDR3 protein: CASSLQYEQYF

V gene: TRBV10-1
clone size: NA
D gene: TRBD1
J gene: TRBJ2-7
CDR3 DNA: TGCGCCAGCAGCGACCGCGGGACAGGGGAACACGAGCAGTACTTC
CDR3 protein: CASSDRGTGEHEQYF

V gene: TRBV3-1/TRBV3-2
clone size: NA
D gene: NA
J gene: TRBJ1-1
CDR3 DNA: TGTGCCAGCAGCCGCTACGAAACCAAAGCTGAAGCTTTCTTT
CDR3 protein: CASSRYETKAEAFF

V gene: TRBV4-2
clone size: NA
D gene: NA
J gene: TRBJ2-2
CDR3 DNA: TGTGCCAGCAGCCATCTACCGGGGGGCACGGCGAACACCGGGGAGCTGTTTTTT
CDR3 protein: CASSHLPGGTANTGELFF

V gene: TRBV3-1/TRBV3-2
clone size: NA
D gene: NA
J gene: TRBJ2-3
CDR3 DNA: TGTGCCAGCAGCCACGCAGATACGCAGTATTTT
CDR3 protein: CASSHADTQYF